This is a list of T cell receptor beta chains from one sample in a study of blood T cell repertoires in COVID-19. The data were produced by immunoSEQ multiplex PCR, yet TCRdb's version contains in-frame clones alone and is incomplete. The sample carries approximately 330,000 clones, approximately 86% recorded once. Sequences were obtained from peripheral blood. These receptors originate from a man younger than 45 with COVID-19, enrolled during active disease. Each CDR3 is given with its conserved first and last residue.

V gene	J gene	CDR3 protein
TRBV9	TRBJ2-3	CASSITLDRGLVDTQYF
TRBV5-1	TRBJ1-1	CASSLAGDRTTEAFF
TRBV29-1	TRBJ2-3	CSVGGQGGTDTQYF
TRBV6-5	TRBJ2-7	CASSYGTGEFEQYF
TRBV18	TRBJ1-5	CASSPLEGNQPQHF
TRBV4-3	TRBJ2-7	CASSQELAGTLVQYF
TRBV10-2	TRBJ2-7	CASSGGHEQYF
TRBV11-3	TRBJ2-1	CASSLRLAGDDEQFF
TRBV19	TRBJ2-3	CATRRRPGGSTDTQYF
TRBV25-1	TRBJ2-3	CASSLAGGGTDTQYF
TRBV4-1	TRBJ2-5	CASSQDGYQETQYF
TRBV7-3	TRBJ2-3	CASSPGERQYF
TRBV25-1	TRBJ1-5	CASSEGGQGSQPQHF
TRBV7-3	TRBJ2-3	CASSTTGMDTQYF
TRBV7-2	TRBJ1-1	CASSLAGARTEAFF
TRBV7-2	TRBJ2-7	CASSLGRGRRYEQYF